The text below deals with one T cell receptor beta chain. This clonotype was detected only a few times. This receptor's antigen is unknown. Base qualities are not at hand, and no much larger clone is one base apart. Library creation used multiplex PCR. The instrument given in TCRdb is Illumina HiSeq 4000. To build TCR beta libraries, CDR3 regions were amplified by Arm-PCR using iRepertoire HTBI primers. Gel purification was performed on PCR products prior to sequencing. Per the source publication's procedure: A total of fewer than 80 TRBV and more than twelve TRBJ segments were identified across samples and were used for gene usage analysis of CDR3 amino acid clonotypes. Filtered high-quality paired reads were merged into contigs using COPE and FqMerger. Contigs were aligned with BLAST to IMGT TRBV, TRBD and TRBJ reference genes, and CDR3 was defined per IMGT. Any clonotype with a frequency above 0.1% was counted as a highly expanded clone. Shannon entropy was used to measure repertoire diversity, and the Gini coefficient was used to measure V-J evenness. Clonotypes shared by more than one individual were considered public. The public reads were reanalyzed by TCRdb: fastp trimming at Q25, MiXCR alignment, in-frame beta chains only. Rows are unified per CDR3 protein, each entry keeping the most common DNA and genes. TCRdb, not the authors, supplied the V and J calls. The sample table contains hundreds of thousands of distinct CDR3 sequences; only one count was recorded for 14% to 15% of them. Of the sample, approximately 7.8% falls within the top ten clones.

The sample's time point label is to be understood as: newly diagnosed GD, antithyroid drugs for less than 3 months. For both TCR sequencing and RNA sequencing, RNA was extracted from PBMCs in TRIzol. The diagnosis of Graves' disease was made according to American Thyroid Association guidelines. Patients were recruited from an endocrinology department in Xi'an, China. From each patient, 7.5 to 9.5 milliliters of peripheral blood was collected into an EDTA anticoagulant tube. PBMCs were isolated by Ficoll Paque Plus density gradient separation without further T cell sorting. An Agilent 2100 Bioanalyzer and agarose gel were used to check RNA quality, while a NanoDrop 2000 measured RNA concentration. The data originate from a study of regulatory T cells in long-lasting Graves disease (dated by TCRdb to the early 2020s). For the study in its entirety: In the newly diagnosed Graves' disease group, patients had been taking antithyroid drugs for less than 3 months. Patients with persistent Graves' disease were compared with patients with newly diagnosed Graves' disease using TCR sequencing and RNA sequencing of peripheral blood. The study took place in China and was registered as a clinical trial. A total of about 33 samples underwent TCR sequencing, from roughly 13 patients with persistent Graves' disease and approximately 20 patients with newly diagnosed Graves' disease. Overall results and qualifications from the work: Lower TCR Shannon entropy and fewer highly expanded clones were observed in persistent Graves' disease patients than in newly diagnosed patients, which suggested clonal expansion. Sequencing and analysis were restricted to the TCR beta chain. The authors acknowledged the small sample size as a limitation that may reduce accuracy. Patients with persistent disease shared more public clonotypes (around 3,000) than newly diagnosed patients did (around 930). TRBV28, TRBJ1-2 and TRBJ2-5 were preferentially used in persistent disease, while TRBV20-1 and TRBJ2-1 were favored in newly diagnosed disease. Because the primary lesion, thyroid tissue, could not be accessed, the study looked at peripheral blood alone.

From the germline V gene, CDR1 is SGHRS and CDR2 is YFSETQ. The CDR3 starts with the cysteine, ends with the phenylalanine, and has 14 residues. Only the CDR3 DNA stays, 42 bases, in frame from base 1. Trimming costs V 0 bases and J 1 base, and their ends lie 4 bases apart. A further study also used this sample, focusing on T cells in Graves' hyperthyroidism and ophthalmopathy. As noted in the second study: A patient counted as having stable Graves' hyperthyroidism if no progression to ophthalmopathy occurred over 18 months of follow-up. Hyperthyroidism patients were newly diagnosed, with disease duration under 2 months, and aged 18 to 65 years. Exclusion was applied to patients with uncontrolled infections, other autoimmune diseases, pregnancy or lactation. Diagnoses were established on the basis of clinical symptoms, serum thyroxine and TRAb, thyroid ultrasound, and orbital computed tomography. For the first round of RT-PCR on the TCR CDR3, the HTBI primer set was used together with the Qiagen OneStep RT-PCR kit. Most expanded thyroid clonotypes (frequency above 0.001) were also found in blood, which suggests that blood repertoires may mirror thyroid immune responses. A 13 V-J signature model separated ophthalmopathy from stable hyperthyroidism, with nearly 90% sensitivity and 81% to 82% specificity in cross-validation and 80%/75% in testing. In validation, progression to ophthalmopathy was predicted by the model with almost 71% sensitivity and 72% to 80% specificity, a median of around 5.9 months before onset. TCR V-J signatures able to tell the groups apart were searched for in a discovery cohort of 90 to 100 patients, of whom fewer than 45 had Graves' ophthalmopathy and about 55 had stable Graves' hyperthyroidism. Prospective prediction of ophthalmopathy was tested in an independent validation cohort consisting of some 20 hyperthyroidism patients and some 17 patients who later progressed to ophthalmopathy. The roughly 100 discovery patients were randomly split 7:3 into training and test sets. Thyroid tissue and blood T-cell repertoires from about six Graves' hyperthyroidism patients were also compared in the study. Following sampling, methimazole starting at 30 mg daily was given to hyperthyroidism patients, and high-dose intravenous methylprednisolone was given to ophthalmopathy patients. The libraries were constructed in a second round of multiplex PCR and then size-selected and purified. Paired-end sequencing of the libraries was performed with 100 bp reads on an Illumina HiSeq2000. Raw data were processed with SOAPnuke, discarding reads with adapters, uncalled bases, mean Phred below 15, or no exact constant-primer or identifier match. High-quality paired reads were merged using COPE v1.2.5, and each unique nucleotide sequence was defined as a clonotype. MiTCR v1.1 was used to align the clonotypes against IMGT TRBV, TRBD and TRBJ reference segments. Analysis was restricted to V-J combinations with a frequency above 0.0001, which covered 99% to 99.2% of repertoires. The TCS score was defined as the ratio of F50 (clonal expansion) to E x V (chaos), calculated using BLOSUM62-based TCRdist between CDR3 peptides within each V-J. Welch's t-statistics and random forest reduced roughly 500 V-J features to about 13, which were used in a naive Bayes classifier (R e1071). No statistical method was used to set the sample size in advance, and investigators knew the group allocation. According to the paper, TCR Vbeta CDR3 sequencing was carried out on over 130 peripheral blood samples, which came from 40 to 45 ophthalmopathy, 80 or so hyperthyroidism and roughly 17 progressor patients.

The receptor comes from a woman in her thirties or forties with Graves disease. Donor details come from another sample of the same person, matched by shared clones. Recombination connected TRBV5-1 to TRBJ2-2; the D segment cannot be called with confidence. The sample was peripheral blood mononuclear cells (PBMCs), taken at new diagnosis, from a patient treated with antithyroid drugs. The DNA sequence is as follows: TGCGCCAGCAGCTTGGCCAAGAACACCGGGGAGCTGTTTTTT. The resulting protein is CASSLAKNTGELFF.